The rows below give T cell receptor beta chains drawn from one sample of a study of human T cells and chemical hapten exposure. TCRdb re-derived calls from the RACE reads in MiXCR, one entry per CDR3 protein. Of about 95,000 distinct CDR3 sequences listed, roughly 10% are singletons. Source: whole blood, taken in connection with sensitization to the hapten diphenylcyclopropenone (DPC). These receptors originate from a woman aged 40 to 55 with alopecia areata. Some clones in this sample may be carry-over from other donors' samples. Each CDR3 is given without its conserved first and last residue. The D gene is left open where the match is weak.

>.|TRBJ2-1|TRBV7-6
ASSQPGGYEQF
>.|TRBJ1-1|TRBV5-6
ASSLGLGGEAF
>.|TRBJ2-3|TRBV7-9
ASRRERTDTQY
>TRBD2|TRBJ2-5|TRBV7-9
ASSLGSSSGQETQY
>.|TRBJ2-2|TRBV19
ASSNGRTNTGELF
>.|TRBJ2-7|TRBV11-3
ASSLVGGDEQY
>.|TRBJ2-5|TRBV7-8
ASSAGQKYQETQY
>TRBD2|TRBJ2-1|TRBV30
AWSVETSFYEQF
>.|TRBJ2-2|TRBV6-1
ASKRRVSGELF
>.|TRBJ2-2|TRBV7-3
ASSSVGSDTGELF
>.|TRBJ2-3|TRBV7-9
ASSLAMGTSGTQY
>TRBD1|TRBJ2-1|TRBV6-2/TRBV6-3
ASSAGTGDSNEQF
>.|TRBJ1-1|TRBV7-3
ASSQDRTAEAF
>.|TRBJ1-3|TRBV15
ATGSSGNTIY